The next 28 T cell receptor beta chains were all read from a single sample in a study of T cell responses to AZD1222 COVID-19 vaccine. The table came from immunoSEQ multiplex PCR; TCRdb's copy has only in-frame clones and leaves some out. The table records about 100,000 clones, 85% to 90% of them present only once. This sample comprised peripheral blood, obtained on day 0 of AZD1222 vaccination. The source of these receptors is an adult in good health.

The chain combines TRBV18 with TRBJ1-4, with D perhaps TRBD1 (5 bases). Trimming stripped 3 bases from V and 4 bases from J, with 9 bases between. The CDR3 is 14 amino acids. Germline V CDR1 and CDR2: KGHSH, LQKENI. The CDR3 region has the DNA TGTGCCAGCTCACCGCAGGGCCATAATGAAAAACTGTTTTTT. This sequence encodes CASSPQGHNEKLFF.

The J gene is TRBJ1-1, the V gene TRBV20-1, with D tentatively TRBD1 (6 bases). From germline, CDR1 is DFQATT and CDR2 SNEGSKA (reference sequence). The CDR3 loop spans 11 amino acids. The CDR3 spells CRKGQPTEAFF. The CDR3 coding sequence is TGCAGGAAAGGACAGCCCACTGAAGCTTTCTTT.

This clone has just one count. V and J are TRBV5-3 and TRBJ2-1, with 12 bases that match TRBD2. TRBV5-3 has ORF status, its function being uncertain. This CDR3 contains 15 residues. V shed 3 bases and J 5 bases; nucleotides not matched to a gene: 3. CDR3 protein: CARSWGTSGHNEQFF. The CDR3 bases are TGTGCCAGAAGCTGGGGGACTAGCGGGCACAATGAGCAGTTCTTC.

The V call is TRBV25-1, the J call TRBJ2-5; D gene uncertain. This CDR3 region has 10 residues. Trimming took off 10 bases at V and 7 bases at J, with 10 bases between the two ends. The germline V gene has CDR1 MGHDK and CDR2 SYGVNS. The CDR3 region has the DNA TGTGCCACCATGATGGGGACCCAGTACTTC. Its protein product is CATMMGTQYF.

The chain links TRBV7-9 to TRBJ2-3, with a tentative D call TRBD2 (5 bases). The CDR3 sequence is 14 residues long. CDR1 is SEHNR, CDR2 FQNEAQ, per germline (reference sequence). With 1 base removed from V and 3 bases from J, the gap between germline ends came to 8 bases. CDR3 DNA sequence: TGTGCCAGCAGCTTAGACTCGGGAACAGATACGCAGTATTTT. Translating gives CASSLDSGTDTQYF. The complete variable domain, with remaining parts taken from reference TRBV7-9 and TRBJ2-3, reads DTGVSQNPRHKITKRGQNVTFRCDPISEHNRLYWYRQTLGQGPEFLTYFQNEAQLEKSRLLSDRFSAERPKGSFSTLEIQRTEQGDSAMYLCASSLDSGTDTQYFGPGTRLTVL.

J is TRBJ1-1 and V is TRBV7-9, with 9 bases fitting TRBD1. This CDR3 comprises 14 residues. With 6 bases clipped from V and 1 base from J, the junction kept 3 bases outside the gene matches. Germline lookup yields CDR1 SEHNR and CDR2 FQNEAQ (reference sequence). CDR3 region: CASRPGQGNTEAFF. CDR3 sequence (DNA): TGTGCCAGCAGGCCGGGACAGGGGAACACTGAAGCTTTCTTT.

J is TRBJ2-1 and V is TRBV2; no firm D call. V was cut by 4 bases and J by 0 bases, with 10 bases left in between. Germline values: CDR1 SNHLY, CDR2 FYNNEI. CDR3 length: 15 residues. As DNA, the CDR3 is TGTGCCAGCAGTGGCGCTGGCAGCTCCTACAATGAGCAGTTCTTC. Protein sequence: CASSGAGSSYNEQFF.

The rearrangement links TRBV29-1 to TRBJ2-1; D possibly uses TRBD1 or TRBD2 (5 bases each). Germline CDR1 reads SQVTM; CDR2 reads ANQGSEA. The CDR3 contains 15 residues. Trimming removed 7 bases from V and 1 base from J, with 17 bases in between. This chain's CDR3 is CSGYPGLESYNEQFF. The DNA of the CDR3 is TGCAGCGGTTACCCGGGGCTAGAGTCCTACAATGAGCAGTTCTTC.

CDR3 region: CASGAHDTQYF. DNA for the CDR3: TGTGCCAGCGGTGCACATGATACGCAGTATTTT. The rearrangement links TRBV28 to TRBJ2-3; no clear D. Germline V gene sequence: CDR1 MDHEN, CDR2 SYDVKM. V was cut by 8 bases and J by 6 bases, with 9 bases left in between. The CDR3 runs 11 residues.

A remark on this clone: The same CDR3 is also encoded by other DNA sequences in this sample. The chain employs TRBV5-1 and TRBJ1-1; tentatively, D is TRBD1 (5 bases). The CDR3 has 13 residues. V was clipped by 0 bases and J by 5 bases, with 8 bases between them. CDR1 and CDR2 from the germline V gene are SGHRS and YFSETQ. This CDR3 reads CASSLGGGTEAFF. CDR3 coding DNA: TGCGCCAGCAGCTTGGGTGGGGGAACTGAAGCTTTCTTT.

The chain has TRBV19 and TRBJ1-1; 7 nucleotides line up with TRBD1. V was clipped by 6 bases and J by 1 base; unmatched bases: 2. CDR3 length equals 13 residues. The germline V gene has CDR1 LNHDA and CDR2 SQIVND (reference sequence). This CDR3 is CASRTGPNTEAFF. The CDR3 DNA follows: TGTGCCAGTAGGACAGGGCCGAACACTGAAGCTTTCTTT.

The CDR3 reads CASSLRGMGTGELFF. CDR3 coding DNA: TGTGCCAGCAGTTTACGGGGCATGGGGACCGGGGAGCTGTTTTTT. The chain joins TRBV6-5 to TRBJ2-2; D might be TRBD1 or TRBD2, each matching 5 bases. With 4 bases removed from V and 5 bases from J, the gap between germline ends came to 14 bases. Germline lookup yields CDR1 MNHEY and CDR2 SVGAGI. This CDR3 is built from 15 residues.

The J gene is TRBJ2-7, the V gene TRBV3-1 (or the pseudogene TRBV3-2); D is ambiguous. The CDR3 is made up of 14 amino acids. The V gene lost 1 base and the J gene lost 5 bases, with 12 bases spanning the gap. Germline values: CDR1 LGHDT, CDR2 YNNKEL (reference sequence). As DNA, the CDR3 is TGTGCCAGCAGCCAAGGGTTGAAAAGGCACGAGCAGTACTTC. This translates into CASSQGLKRHEQYF.

V and J are TRBV6-6 and TRBJ2-2; D not certain. This CDR3 is 14 amino acids long. Germline loops: CDR1 MNHNY, CDR2 SVGAGI (reference sequence). With 8 bases removed from V and 1 base from J, the gap between germline ends came to 11 bases. CDR3 amino acids: CASRYGQNTGELFF. DNA for the CDR3: TGTGCCAGCCGCTATGGGCAGAACACCGGGGAGCTGTTTTTT.

This CDR3 is CASSDIAEGSYNEQFF. The CDR3 DNA sequence: TGTGCCAGCAGTGACATAGCGGAGGGCTCCTACAATGAGCAGTTCTTC. This chain joins TRBV2 and TRBJ2-1, with a weak D call TRBD2 (6 bases). The CDR3 totals 16 residues. Trimming left V 3 bases short and J 0 bases short, with 12 bases between. The germline V gene encodes CDR1 SNHLY and CDR2 FYNNEI.

The chain has TRBV19 and TRBJ1-1; D ambiguous. Germline V gives CDR1 LNHDA, CDR2 SQIVND (reference sequence). The CDR3 length is 15 residues. Trimming took off 5 bases at V and 1 base at J, with 14 bases between the two ends. CDR3 residues: CASSLGRVGNTEAFF. CDR3 DNA: TGTGCCAGTAGTCTGGGGAGGGTGGGGAACACTGAAGCTTTCTTT. The full variable domain, in which reference TRBV19 and TRBJ1-1 provide the parts outside the CDR3, is DGGITQSPKYLFRKEGQNVTLSCEQNLNHDAMYWYRQDPGQGLRLIYYSQIVNDFQKGDIAEGYSVSREKKESFPLTVTSAQKNPTAFYLCASSLGRVGNTEAFFGQGTRLTVV.

The chain combines TRBV5-1 with TRBJ2-5; TRBD2 agrees at 12 bases. CDR1 and CDR2 (germline): SGHRS, YFSETQ. With V trimmed by 8 bases and J by 5 bases, 7 bases remained unmatched. The CDR3 spans 14 residues. The chain's CDR3 is CARRTSGRLETQYF. The CDR3, as DNA: TGCGCCAGGAGAACTAGCGGGAGGTTGGAGACCCAGTACTTC.

CDR3 sequence (DNA): TGTGCCAGCAGCTCACGGACTAGCGGCTACGAGCAGTACTTC. Its translation is CASSSRTSGYEQYF. The chain couples TRBV7-8 to TRBJ2-7; 10 nucleotides match TRBD2. Trimming took 4 bases from V and 3 from J; bases not matched to a gene: 3. The germline CDR1 and CDR2 sequences are SGHVS and FQNEAQ. CDR3 length equals 14 residues.

CDR3 sequence reads: CASSLGQGSSEQYF. The CDR3 DNA reads as TGTGCCAGCAGCTTGGGACAGGGTAGCTCCGAGCAGTACTTC. The rearrangement uses TRBV13 and TRBJ2-7; 9 nucleotides align to TRBD1. CDR3 length equals 14 residues. The trim removed 3 bases at V and 6 bases at J, leaving 6 bases unmatched. Germline CDR1 is PRHDT and CDR2 is FYEKMQ (reference sequence).

This chain links TRBV5-1 with TRBJ1-2; D is possibly TRBD1 (6 bases). CDR1 is SGHRS and CDR2 is YFSETQ in the germline V gene. V dropped 5 bases and J dropped 6 bases, with 14 bases sitting between them. The CDR3 runs 13 residues. The CDR3 nucleotides are TGCGCCAGCAGAAAGGGGGATGAGAATGGCTACACCTTC. It codes for CASRKGDENGYTF.

Only a few counts were recorded for this clone. The CDR3 coding sequence is TGTGCCAGCAGCTTGCCAGCGACAGGAAATGAAGCTTTCTTT. It specifies CASSLPATGNEAFF. V usage is TRBV5-4 and J usage is TRBJ1-1; perhaps TRBD1 as D (6 bases). Germline V gene data show CDR1 as SGHNT and CDR2 as YYREEE (reference sequence). There are 14 residues in the CDR3. V lost 1 base to trimming and J lost 7 bases, with 14 bases between them. The full variable domain, in which reference TRBV5-4 and TRBJ1-1 provide the parts outside the CDR3, is ETGVTQSPTHLIKTRGQQVTLRCSSQSGHNTVSWYQQALGQGPQFIFQYYREEENGRGNFPPRFSGLQFPNYSSELNVNALELDDSALYLCASSLPATGNEAFFGQGTRLTVV.

This clone was observed a few times. The rearrangement joins TRBV29-1 to TRBJ2-5, with no clear D. The germline V gene has CDR1 SQVTM and CDR2 ANQGSEA. This CDR3 has 11 amino acids. The V end was cut by 7 bases, the J end by 3 bases, with 9 bases between. CDR3 bases: TGCAGCGCGGACCGCAAAGAGACCCAGTACTTC. This encodes CSADRKETQYF.

The V call is TRBV12-3 or TRBV12-4, the J call TRBJ2-5; D gene unclear. With 4 bases removed from V and 4 bases from J, the gap between germline ends came to 7 bases. This CDR3 spans 12 amino acids. CDR3 coding DNA: TGTGCCAGCAGTTCCTCGAGAGAGACCCAGTACTTC. It is translated as CASSSSRETQYF.

CDR3 in DNA: TGTGCCAGCAGCAGAAGGGGGTTGGGCGGGGAGCTGTTTTTT. Protein product: CASSRRGLGGELFF. The chain links TRBV5-4 to TRBJ2-2, with D possibly TRBD1 on 6 matching bases. CDR1 SGHNT and CDR2 YYREEE come from the germline V gene (reference sequence). V lost 4 bases and J lost 7, with 14 bases in between. The CDR3 is made up of 14 amino acids. Full variable domain (remainder filled in from reference TRBV5-4 and TRBJ2-2): ETGVTQSPTHLIKTRGQQVTLRCSSQSGHNTVSWYQQALGQGPQFIFQYYREEENGRGNFPPRFSGLQFPNYSSELNVNALELDDSALYLCASSRRGLGGELFFGEGSRLTVL.

The gene calls are TRBV6-6 and TRBJ1-1, with D possibly TRBD1 on 6 matching bases. Germline loops: CDR1 MNHNY, CDR2 SVGAGI (reference sequence). The length of the CDR3 is 16 residues. Trimming stripped 5 bases from V and 8 bases from J, with 24 bases between. CDR3 sequence (DNA): TGTGCCAGCAGTCCAGACAGGTTGGGATTTGGGTCCGAAGCTTTCTTT. Protein sequence: CASSPDRLGFGSEAFF.

The chain links TRBV28 to TRBJ2-7; D is tentatively TRBD1 or TRBD2 (5 bases each). This CDR3 comprises 14 residues. Trimming took 5 bases from V and 0 from J, leaving 11 bases between them. From germline, CDR1 is MDHEN and CDR2 SYDVKM. The CDR3 is CASSPAGTSYEQYF. CDR3 nucleotide sequence: TGTGCCAGCAGTCCGGCAGGGACCTCCTACGAGCAGTACTTC.

This chain uses TRBV6-5 with TRBJ1-1; possibly TRBD1 for D (5 bases). Per the germline V gene, CDR1 is MNHEY and CDR2 is SVGAGI. The germline V and J ends were trimmed by 8 bases and 1 base, with 17 bases remaining between them. The CDR3 covers 15 residues. The CDR3 DNA reads as TGTGCCAGCCTACTTGCCTTTACAGGGAACACTGAAGCTTTCTTT. Amino acids: CASLLAFTGNTEAFF.

This sequence joins TRBV5-1 and TRBJ1-4; 7 bases agree with TRBD1. Looked up from germline, CDR1 is SGHRS and CDR2 is YFSETQ. CDR3 length: 15 amino acids. With V trimmed by 4 bases and J by 4 bases, 7 bases remained unmatched. The CDR3 DNA follows: TGCGCCAGCAGCACCGGACAGGTTCTTAATGAAAAACTGTTTTTT. Residues: CASSTGQVLNEKLFF.